This T cell receptor (beta chain) was sequenced during a study of T cells in Graves' hyperthyroidism and ophthalmopathy (dated by TCRdb to about 2019). For the wider study: Peripheral blood samples were taken at initial diagnosis, before any treatment was given. A discovery cohort of fewer than 110 patients, 43 with Graves' ophthalmopathy and 55 to 60 with stable Graves' hyperthyroidism, was used to find distinguishing TCR V-J signatures. An independent validation cohort of fewer than 20 hyperthyroidism patients and approximately 16 patients who later progressed to ophthalmopathy tested prospective prediction of ophthalmopathy. The approximately 90 discovery patients were divided at random into training and test sets in a 7:3 ratio. In addition, the study compared T-cell repertoires in thyroid tissue and in blood from roughly 6 Graves' hyperthyroidism patients. Following sampling, methimazole starting at 30 mg daily was given to hyperthyroidism patients, and high-dose intravenous methylprednisolone was given to ophthalmopathy patients. The paper describes TCR Vbeta CDR3 sequencing of about 140 peripheral blood samples, made up of 43 ophthalmopathy patients, roughly 80 hyperthyroidism patients and roughly 17 progressor patients. The paper as a whole reports these results and caveats: No statistical method was used to set the sample size in advance, and investigators knew the group allocation. Ophthalmopathy was separated from stable hyperthyroidism by a 13 V-J signature model, with around 88% sensitivity and just over 81% specificity obtained in cross-validation and 80%/75% obtained in testing. Blood samples also contained most of the expanded thyroid clonotypes (frequency above 0.001), which suggests that blood repertoires may reflect thyroid immune responses. In validation, progression to ophthalmopathy was predicted by the model with almost 71% sensitivity and 72.22% specificity, a median of 6.5 months before onset.

The TCR beta CDR3 regions were amplified from the RNA transcripts. A first-round RT-PCR of the TCR CDR3 used the HTBI primer set with the Qiagen OneStep RT-PCR kit. Libraries were constructed in a second round of multiplex PCR, after which size selection and purification were performed. Libraries were sequenced paired-end with 100 bp reads on an Illumina HiSeq2000. Turning to the authors' computational methods: SOAPnuke was used to process the raw data, removing reads that contained adapters or uncalled bases, had a mean Phred below 15, or lacked an exact match to the constant primer or identifier. COPE v1.2.5 was used to merge high-quality paired reads, and clonotypes were defined as unique nucleotide sequences. MiTCR v1.1 was used to align the clonotypes against IMGT TRBV, TRBD and TRBJ reference segments. The analysis was restricted to V-J combinations with a frequency above 0.0001, which together covered over 99% of the repertoires. A TCS score was defined as the ratio between F50 (clonal expansion) and ExV (chaos), using BLOSUM62-based TCRdist between CDR3 peptides within each V-J. Welch's t-statistics and random forest reduced 500 to 550 V-J features to roughly 13, which were used in a naive Bayes classifier (R e1071). TCRdb reran the public reads through fastp at Q25 and MiXCR, keeping productive beta chains. For every CDR3 protein sequence, its rows merge into one entry that carries the most common genes and DNA. The V and J calls, along with clone size, are taken from TCRdb and not from the paper's own processing. This sample has hundreds of thousands of distinct CDR3 sequences in its table, and approximately 21% of those were observed once. The ten largest clones capture about 60% of the sample.

Ophthalmopathy patients had moderately to severely active disease, Clinical Activity Score of at least 3, NOSPECS grade of at least 4, and duration under 3 months. Exclusion was applied to patients with uncontrolled infections, other autoimmune diseases, pregnancy or lactation. Diagnoses relied on clinical symptoms, serum thyroxine and TRAb, thyroid ultrasound and orbital computed tomography. PBMCs were isolated from roughly 10 ml of fresh peripheral blood by Ficoll-Paque density gradient centrifugation. Total RNA was extracted using Trizol reagent, and RNA quality was assessed on an Agilent 2100 Bioanalyzer. CDR1 SGDLS and CDR2 YYNGEE are derived from the germline V gene. Cut back by 4 bases and 3 bases, the V and J ends lie 14 bases apart. The CDR3 contains 14 residues, cysteine and phenylalanine counted. Solely the CDR3 DNA is kept, with 42 bases framed from the first base. This clonotype was recorded many times. The antigen it recognizes is unknown. One base away there is no much larger clone; base qualities are not given.

This chain is built from TRBV9 and TRBJ2-7; the D gene is not confidently resolved. The sample taken for sequencing was blood. This sequence was found in a man aged 25 to 40 with Graves' ophthalmopathy. Here is the DNA: TGTGCCAGCAGCCCCGGTTCCTCAATCTACGAGCAGTACTTC. This yields the protein CASSPGSSIYEQYF. Full variable domain (CDR3 extended with the reference TRBV9 and TRBJ2-7 proteins): DSGVTQTPKHLITATGQRVTLRCSPRSGDLSVYWYQQSLDQGLQFLIQYYNGEERAKGNILERFSAQQFPDLHSELNLSSLELGDSALYFCASSPGSSIYEQYFGPGTRLTVT.